This paragraph covers one T cell receptor (beta chain) sequence. Some clones are missing from TCRdb's copy, which holds only in-frame ones; the method was immunoSEQ multiplex PCR. Here the sample spans 150,000 to 200,000 clones, over 75% being singletons. With V trimmed by 5 bases and J by 0 bases, 10 bases remained unmatched. CDR1 and CDR2 (germline): MNHNY, SVGAGI (reference sequence). This CDR3 spans 16 amino acids. This sample is drawn from a study of blood T cell repertoires in COVID-19. Adults between about 18 and 95 years of age took part from about 24 US areas. The study assigned cohorts using participant-reported clinical history.

Sequencing used PBMCs or T cells enriched from blood (not recorded which). This receptor was identified in a woman aged 18-29 years who had recovered from COVID-19. V usage is TRBV6-6 and J usage is TRBJ2-7; 7 nucleotides line up with TRBD1. The CDR3 sequence is CASSPPKQGLSYEQYF. In nucleotides, the CDR3 is TGTGCCAGCAGTCCACCCAAACAGGGGCTCTCCTACGAGCAGTACTTC.